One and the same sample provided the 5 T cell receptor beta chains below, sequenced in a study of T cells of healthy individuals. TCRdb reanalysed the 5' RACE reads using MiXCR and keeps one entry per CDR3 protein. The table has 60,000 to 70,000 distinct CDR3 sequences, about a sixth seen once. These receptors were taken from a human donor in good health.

The CDR3 region is CASRSLGGDEQYF. CDR3 bases: TGTGCCAGCAGATCTTTGGGTGGCGACGAGCAGTACTTC. This chain links TRBV12-3 or TRBV12-4 with TRBJ2-7; D remains unclear. The CDR3 extends over 13 amino acids. V gave up 6 bases and J gave up 5 bases, with 14 bases separating them.

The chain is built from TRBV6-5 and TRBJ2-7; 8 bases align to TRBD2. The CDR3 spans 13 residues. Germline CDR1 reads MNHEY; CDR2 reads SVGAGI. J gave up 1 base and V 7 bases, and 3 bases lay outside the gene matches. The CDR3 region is CASTAGGSYEQYF. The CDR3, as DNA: TGTGCCAGCACCGCGGGGGGATCCTACGAGCAGTACTTC.

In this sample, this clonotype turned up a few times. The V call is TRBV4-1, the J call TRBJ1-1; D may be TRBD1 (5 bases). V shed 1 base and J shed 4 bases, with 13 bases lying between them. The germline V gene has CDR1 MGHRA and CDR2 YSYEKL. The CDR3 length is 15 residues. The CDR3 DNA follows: TGCGCCAGCAGCCAAGTCGGGGCAGGCGGCACTGAAGCTTTCTTT. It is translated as CASSQVGAGGTEAFF.

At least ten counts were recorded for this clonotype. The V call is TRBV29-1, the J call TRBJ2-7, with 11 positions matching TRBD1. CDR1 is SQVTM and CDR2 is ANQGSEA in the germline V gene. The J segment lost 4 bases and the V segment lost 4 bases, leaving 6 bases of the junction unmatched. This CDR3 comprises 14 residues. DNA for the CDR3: TGCAGCGTTGTAGGACAGGGGGCGGTATACGAGCAGTACTTC. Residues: CSVVGQGAVYEQYF.

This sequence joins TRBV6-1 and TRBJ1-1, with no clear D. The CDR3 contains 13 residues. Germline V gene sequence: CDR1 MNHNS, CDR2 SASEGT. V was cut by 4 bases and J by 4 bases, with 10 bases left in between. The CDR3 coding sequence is TGTGCCAGCAGTGGAACAGTGGCCACTGAAGCTTTCTTT. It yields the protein CASSGTVATEAFF.